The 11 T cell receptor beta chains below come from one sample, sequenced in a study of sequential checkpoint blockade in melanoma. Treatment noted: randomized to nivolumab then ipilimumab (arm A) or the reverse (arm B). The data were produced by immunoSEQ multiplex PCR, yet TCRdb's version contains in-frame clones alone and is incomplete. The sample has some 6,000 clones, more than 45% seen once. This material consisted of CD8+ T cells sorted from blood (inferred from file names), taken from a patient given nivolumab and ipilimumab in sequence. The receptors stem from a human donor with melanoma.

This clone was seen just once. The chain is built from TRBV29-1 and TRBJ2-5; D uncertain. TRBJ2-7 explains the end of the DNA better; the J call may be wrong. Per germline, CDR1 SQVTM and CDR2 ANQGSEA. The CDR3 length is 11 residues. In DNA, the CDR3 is TGCAGCGTTTATAGGGACTACGAGCAGTACTTC. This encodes CSVYRDYEQYF.

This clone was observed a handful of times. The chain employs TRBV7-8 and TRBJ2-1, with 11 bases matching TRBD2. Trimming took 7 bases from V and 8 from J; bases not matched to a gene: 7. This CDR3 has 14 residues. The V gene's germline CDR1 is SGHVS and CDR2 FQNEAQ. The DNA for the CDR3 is TGTGCCAGCACCCTGACTAGCGGGGCCCATGAGCAGTTCTTC. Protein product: CASTLTSGAHEQFF.

The CDR3 spells CASSSRQGDTGELFF. The CDR3 coding sequence is TGTGCCAGCAGCTCCCGACAGGGGGATACCGGGGAGCTGTTTTTT. V is TRBV7-3 and J is TRBJ2-2; 9 bases are shared with TRBD1. With 4 bases clipped from V and 5 bases from J, the junction kept 5 bases outside the gene matches. The germline V gene encodes CDR1 SGHTA and CDR2 FQGTGA. This CDR3 is 15 amino acids long.

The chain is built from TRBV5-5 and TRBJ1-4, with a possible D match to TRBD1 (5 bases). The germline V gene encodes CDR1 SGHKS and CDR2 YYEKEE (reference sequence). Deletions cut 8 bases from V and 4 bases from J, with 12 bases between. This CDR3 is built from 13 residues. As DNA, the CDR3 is TGTGCCAGTACGGGGGACCTTAATGAAAAACTGTTTTTT. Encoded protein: CASTGDLNEKLFF.

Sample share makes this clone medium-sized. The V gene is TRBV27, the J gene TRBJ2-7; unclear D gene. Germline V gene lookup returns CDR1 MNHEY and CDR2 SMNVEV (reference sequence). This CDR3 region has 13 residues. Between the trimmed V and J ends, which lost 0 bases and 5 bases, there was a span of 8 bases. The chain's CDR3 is CASSLSRRNEQYF. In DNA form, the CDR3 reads TGTGCCAGCAGTTTATCGCGGCGGAACGAGCAGTACTTC.

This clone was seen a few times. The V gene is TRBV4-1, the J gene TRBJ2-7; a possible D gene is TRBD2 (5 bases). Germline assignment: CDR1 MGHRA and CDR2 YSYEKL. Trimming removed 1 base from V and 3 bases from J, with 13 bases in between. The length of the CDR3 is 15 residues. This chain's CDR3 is CASSQVPGYHYEQYF. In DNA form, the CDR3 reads TGCGCCAGCAGCCAAGTCCCGGGATATCACTACGAGCAGTACTTC.

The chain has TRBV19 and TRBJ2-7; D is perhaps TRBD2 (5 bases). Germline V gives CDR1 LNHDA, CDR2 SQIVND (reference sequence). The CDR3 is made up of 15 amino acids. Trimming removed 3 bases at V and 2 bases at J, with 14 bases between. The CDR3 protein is CASSISSGITYEQYF. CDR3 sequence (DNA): TGTGCCAGTAGTATCTCGAGCGGTATTACCTACGAGCAGTACTTC.

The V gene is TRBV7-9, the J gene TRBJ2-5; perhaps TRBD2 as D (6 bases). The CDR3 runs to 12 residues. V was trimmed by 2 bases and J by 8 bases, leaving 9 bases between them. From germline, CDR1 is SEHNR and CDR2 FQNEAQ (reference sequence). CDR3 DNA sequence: TGTGCCAGCAGCTTAATGGGGGGAACCCAGTACTTC. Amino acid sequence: CASSLMGGTQYF. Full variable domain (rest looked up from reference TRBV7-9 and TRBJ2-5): DTGVSQNPRHKITKRGQNVTFRCDPISEHNRLYWYRQTLGQGPEFLTYFQNEAQLEKSRLLSDRFSAERPKGSFSTLEIQRTEQGDSAMYLCASSLMGGTQYFGPGTRLLVL.

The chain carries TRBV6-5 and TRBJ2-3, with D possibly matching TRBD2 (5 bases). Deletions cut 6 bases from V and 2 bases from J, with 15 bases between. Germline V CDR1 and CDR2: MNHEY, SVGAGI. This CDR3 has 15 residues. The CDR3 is CASRSEAVYTDTQYF. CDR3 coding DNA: TGTGCCAGCAGGTCCGAAGCGGTCTACACAGATACGCAGTATTTT.

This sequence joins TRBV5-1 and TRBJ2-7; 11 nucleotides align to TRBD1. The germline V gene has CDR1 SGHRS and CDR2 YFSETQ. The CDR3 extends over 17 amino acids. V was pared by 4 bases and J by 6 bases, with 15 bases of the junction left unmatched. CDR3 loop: CASSEYSGTGGISEQYF. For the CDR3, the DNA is TGCGCCAGCAGCGAGTATTCCGGGACAGGGGGTATTAGCGAGCAGTACTTC.

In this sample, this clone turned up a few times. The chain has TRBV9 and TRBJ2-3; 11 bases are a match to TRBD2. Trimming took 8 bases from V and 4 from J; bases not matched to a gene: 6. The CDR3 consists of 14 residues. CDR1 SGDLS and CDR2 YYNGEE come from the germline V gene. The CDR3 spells CASTSGGIPDTQYF. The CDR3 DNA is TGTGCCAGTACTAGCGGGGGAATCCCAGATACGCAGTATTTT.